The 21 T cell receptor beta chains below were found in one sample sequenced in a study of T cell repertoires in cytomegalovirus infection. TCRdb ran MiXCR on the reads and lists one entry per CDR3 protein. The sample lists about 920,000 distinct CDR3 sequences, under 40% seen once, with under 15% in the top ten. Their specific antigens are unknown. Sequencing used cultured CD8+ T cells from PBMCs, obtained from culture after CMV antigen stimulation. The receptors come from a human donor in good health (CMV status not recorded). Some clones in this sample may be carry-over from other donors' samples.

This clonotype was observed a handful of times. The V call is TRBV28, the J call TRBJ1-1; TRBD1 is a possible D gene (6 bases). This CDR3 contains 13 residues. Germline-derived CDR1 and CDR2 are MDHEN and SYDVKM. The germline V and J ends were trimmed by 1 base and 8 bases, with 11 bases remaining between them. The CDR3 nucleotides are TGTGCCAGCAGTTTATACAGGGTGGCCGAAGCTTTCTTT. It translates to CASSLYRVAEAFF.

The chain carries TRBV28 and TRBJ2-7; TRBD1 is a possible D gene (6 bases). Germline V gene data show CDR1 as MDHEN and CDR2 as SYDVKM. Trimming removed 6 bases from V and 0 bases from J, with 21 bases in between. The CDR3 extends over 17 amino acids. The DNA of the CDR3 is TGTGCCAGCAGCGCAGGACAGCGGATTTTTAGCTCCTACGAGCAGTACGTC. This gives the protein CASSAGQRIFSSYEQYV.

This clonotype was seen a few times. The chain recombines TRBV7-9 with TRBJ1-1; unclear D gene. CDR1 and CDR2 from the germline V gene are SEHNR and FQNEAQ (reference sequence). This CDR3 has 12 amino acids. Trimming stripped 1 base from V and 7 bases from J, with 7 bases between. Written as DNA, the CDR3 is TGTGCCAGCAGCTTAGACACATTTGAAGCTTTCTTT. This sequence encodes CASSLDTFEAFF.

Only a few counts were recorded for this clonotype. V is TRBV20-1 and J is TRBJ2-7; possibly TRBD1 for D (5 bases). The CDR3 loop spans 13 amino acids. Germline V gives CDR1 DFQATT, CDR2 SNEGSKA (reference sequence). Trimming took 2 bases from V and 3 from J, leaving 11 bases between them. The CDR3 region has the DNA TGCAGTGCTAGAAGCGCCCAGGGCTACGAGCAGTACTTC. Protein sequence: CSARSAQGYEQYF.

This clonotype has a count of ten or more. This chain connects TRBV6-5 to TRBJ2-5; 10 bases fit TRBD1. Germline CDR1 is MNHEY and CDR2 is SVGAGI. This CDR3 is 15 amino acids long. Germline trimming cut 2 bases from V and 4 bases from J; bases unmatched to any gene: 4. CDR3 amino acids: CASSYGTGEGETQYF. CDR3 sequence (DNA): TGTGCCAGCAGTTACGGGACAGGGGAGGGAGAGACCCAGTACTTC.

Concerning this clonotype itself: This may be a read error, as it is one base from a much larger clone. This sequence joins TRBV7-2 and TRBJ1-1; TRBD1 matches 8 bases. There are 15 residues in the CDR3. The germline CDR1 and CDR2 sequences are SGHTA and FQGNSA. The CDR3 sequence is CANSLTPGQVAEAFF. The DNA of the CDR3 is TGTGCCAACAGCTTGACCCCGGGACAGGTGGCTGAAGCTTTCTTT.

The CDR3 sequence: CATSDIQGLDETQYF. In DNA form, the CDR3 reads TGTGCCACCAGTGATATACAGGGATTAGATGAGACCCAGTACTTC. J is TRBJ2-5 and V is TRBV24-1; D is perhaps TRBD1 (6 bases). This CDR3 spans 15 amino acids. Germline V gene sequence: CDR1 KGHDR, CDR2 SFDVKD. Between the trimmed V and J ends, which lost 3 bases and 5 bases, there was a span of 15 bases.

This clonotype was detected a few times. J is TRBJ2-7 and V is TRBV6-1, with a weak D call TRBD1 (6 bases). CDR3 length equals 13 residues. Germline V lookup: CDR1 MNHNS, CDR2 SASEGT. The V end was cut by 4 bases, the J end by 3 bases, with 10 bases between. In DNA, the CDR3 is TGTGCCAGCAGTGGGAGGACAGTCTACGAGCAGTACTTC. Amino acids: CASSGRTVYEQYF.

V and J are TRBV14 and TRBJ2-1; possible D gene TRBD2, 5 bases. The germline gives CDR1 SGHDN, CDR2 FVKESK. This CDR3 is built from 15 residues. The germline V and J ends were trimmed by 4 bases and 1 base, with 11 bases remaining between them. The CDR3, as DNA: TGTGCCAGCAGCCCCATAACGGGGTCCTACAATGAGCAGTTCTTC. As protein: CASSPITGSYNEQFF.

The J gene is TRBJ1-5, the V gene TRBV13; no definite D call. The CDR3 totals 15 residues. Germline-derived CDR1 and CDR2 are PRHDT and FYEKMQ (reference sequence). The germline V and J ends were trimmed by 1 base and 1 base, with 8 bases remaining between them. This chain's CDR3 is CASSLAGQSNQPQHF. Written as DNA, the CDR3 is TGTGCCAGCAGCTTAGCAGGCCAGAGCAATCAGCCCCAGCATTTT.

This clonotype came up many times. The chain recombines TRBV7-6 with TRBJ2-5; D unclear. Germline assignment: CDR1 SGHVS and CDR2 FNYEAQ. Deletions cut 11 bases from V and 5 bases from J, with 18 bases between. The CDR3 is 13 amino acids. The CDR3 DNA reads TGTGCCGTTGCCCCGGGCTTTCCGGAGACCCAGTACTTC. Translating gives CAVAPGFPETQYF.

In this sample, this clonotype turned up many times. The rearrangement joins TRBV7-2 to TRBJ2-7; 8 bases fit TRBD1. This CDR3 comprises 16 residues. The V gene's germline CDR1 is SGHTA and CDR2 FQGNSA. V shed 4 bases and J 1 base; nucleotides not matched to a gene: 9. CDR3 loop: CASSSDRVVESYEQYF. The CDR3, as DNA: TGTGCCAGCAGCTCGGACAGGGTGGTGGAATCCTACGAGCAGTACTTC.

This chain joins TRBV7-8 and TRBJ2-1; 10 bases fit TRBD2. The V segment lost 5 bases and the J segment 5 bases; nucleotides outside the gene matches: 9. CDR1 and CDR2 from the germline V gene are SGHVS and FQNEAQ. The CDR3 contains 16 residues. The chain's CDR3 is CASSLRTSGADNEQFF. The CDR3 DNA is TGTGCCAGCAGCCTTAGGACTAGCGGAGCCGACAATGAGCAGTTCTTC.

In this sample, this clonotype turned up once. This sequence joins TRBV18 and TRBJ1-1; D unclear. This CDR3 is 14 amino acids long. Between the trimmed V and J ends, which lost 2 bases and 0 bases, there was a span of 7 bases. Per germline, CDR1 KGHSH and CDR2 LQKENI. CDR3 nucleotide sequence: TGTGCCAGCTCACCATCAAATATGAACACTGAAGCTTTCTTT. Encoded protein: CASSPSNMNTEAFF.

This clonotype was counted a few times. In DNA form, the CDR3 reads TGTGCCATCCGGGTGCTCGACAGTAAAAATAATTCACCCCTCCACTTT. Protein sequence: CAIRVLDSKNNSPLHF. The J gene is TRBJ1-6, the V gene TRBV10-3; the D gene is possibly TRBD1 (5 bases). Germline loops: CDR1 ENHRY, CDR2 SYGVKD. This CDR3 region has 16 residues. V was trimmed by 8 bases and J by 5 bases, leaving 19 bases between them.

The chain is built from TRBV15 and TRBJ2-1; no clear D gene. Germline CDR1 LNHNV, CDR2 YYDKDF (reference sequence). The CDR3 runs to 15 residues. V gave up 0 bases and J gave up 14 bases, with 20 bases separating them. CDR3 amino acids: CATSRDQKSKEIKFF. Written as DNA, the CDR3 is TGTGCCACCAGCAGAGATCAGAAGAGCAAGGAAATTAAGTTCTTC. The variable domain in full, with the rest retrieved from reference TRBV15 and TRBJ2-1, is DAMVIQNPRYQVTQFGKPVTLSCSQTLNHNVMYWYQQKSSQAPKLLFHYYDKDFNNEADTPDNFQSRRPNTSFCFLDIRSPGLGDTAMYLCATSRDQKSKEIKFFGPGTRLTVL.

Ten or more counts support this clonotype. The CDR3 spells CASSYGRNQPQHF. CDR3 DNA sequence: TGTGCCAGCAGTTACGGGCGCAATCAGCCCCAGCATTTT. This sequence joins TRBV6-5 and TRBJ1-5, with D unresolved. V was trimmed by 2 bases and J by 2 bases, leaving 4 bases between them. The germline V gene encodes CDR1 MNHEY and CDR2 SVGAGI. The CDR3 totals 13 residues.

There are a few counts of this clonotype. This chain connects TRBV4-3 to TRBJ2-1; D is ambiguous. Looked up from germline, CDR1 is LGHNA and CDR2 is YSLEER. The CDR3 totals 15 residues. The ends were cut back, 2 bases at V and 2 bases at J, with 10 bases in the middle. The CDR3 coding sequence is TGCGCCAGCAGCCAATTTGCTTACACCTACAATGAGCAGTTCTTC. This gives the protein CASSQFAYTYNEQFF.

This rearrangement joins TRBV6-2 or TRBV6-3 to TRBJ1-2; D is unclear. The V gene's germline CDR1 is MNHEY and CDR2 SVGEGT. The CDR3 totals 13 residues. Trimming left V 6 bases short and J 4 bases short, with 12 bases between. CDR3: CASSPLRSYGYTF. Written as DNA, the CDR3 is TGTGCCAGCAGCCCACTAAGGAGCTATGGCTACACCTTC.

The table lists this clonotype with many counts. This sequence joins TRBV11-2 and TRBJ2-2, with TRBD2 identical over 9 bases. Germline V gene lookup returns CDR1 SGHAT and CDR2 FQNNGV. J was trimmed by 7 bases and V by 1 base; bases with no gene match: 19. The CDR3 extends over 20 amino acids. This chain's CDR3 is CASSLVRYSGGPQGYGELFF. CDR3 coding DNA: TGTGCCAGCAGCTTAGTTCGGTATAGCGGGGGCCCCCAAGGGTACGGGGAGCTGTTTTTT.

This clonotype showed up just a few times. The V and J genes are TRBV6-5 and TRBJ2-2; 7 bases line up with TRBD1. V trimming: 5 bases; J trimming: 0 bases; junction bases outside the gene matches: 3. The CDR3 runs to 15 residues. From germline, CDR1 is MNHEY and CDR2 SVGAGI. CDR3 bases: TGTGCCAGCAGTAACGACAGGGCGAACACCGGGGAGCTGTTTTTT. The encoded protein is CASSNDRANTGELFF.